The 8 T cell receptor beta chains presented below share a single source sample, sequenced in a study of T-cell memory formation after mild COVID-19. TCRdb itself ran the 5' RACE reads through MiXCR, one entry per CDR3 protein. Found here are roughly 350,000 distinct CDR3 sequences, 20% to 25% of them singletons; the top ten hold roughly an eighth. Source material: PBMCs or a T cell subset sorted from them (not recorded which). Receptor source: an adult woman who had mild COVID-19 (a few samples of this study predate the infection). Cell type and time point are not known.

This clonotype appeared a few times. V usage is TRBV7-3 and J usage is TRBJ2-7; 11 positions match TRBD2. Germline CDR1 and CDR2: SGHTA and FQGTGA. The CDR3 sequence is 21 residues long. V trimming: 4 bases; J trimming: 3 bases; junction bases outside the gene matches: 23. The CDR3 nucleotides read TGTGCCAGCAGCTCCCCCCCTAAGACTAGCGGGAAGCTACGATGGGTCTACGAGCAGTACTTC. Translating gives CASSSPPKTSGKLRWVYEQYF.

This clonotype was seen more than once but under ten times. This sequence joins TRBV12-3 or TRBV12-4 and TRBJ2-3, with D possibly being TRBD1 or TRBD2 (5 bases each). Trimming stripped 3 bases from V and 8 bases from J, with 18 bases between. The CDR3 has 15 amino acids. Here the CDR3 DNA reads TGTGCCAGCAGTTTTGGGGTGGGGGAGCGGAGTACGCAGTATTTT. Encoded protein: CASSFGVGERSTQYF.

A few counts support this clonotype. J is TRBJ2-7 and V is TRBV15; a weak D match, TRBD2 (5 bases). There are 15 residues in the CDR3. CDR1 is LNHNV and CDR2 is YYDKDF in the germline V gene (reference sequence). The germline V and J ends were trimmed by 5 bases and 2 bases, with 16 bases remaining between them. CDR3: CATSPERQHAYEQYF. The CDR3 nucleotides read TGTGCCACCAGCCCAGAGCGGCAGCATGCCTACGAGCAGTACTTC.

J is TRBJ1-1 and V is TRBV6-5; D is ambiguous. This CDR3 spans 15 amino acids. CDR1 is MNHEY, CDR2 SVGAGI, per germline. With 1 base removed from V and 1 base from J, the gap between germline ends came to 10 bases. CDR3 residues: CASSYYPGRNTEAFF. The CDR3 nucleotides are TGTGCCAGCAGTTACTACCCGGGGAGGAACACTGAAGCTTTCTTT.

The V call is TRBV19, the J call TRBJ2-1; D possibly corresponds to TRBD2 (5 bases). This CDR3 contains 14 residues. Trimming left V 3 bases short and J 8 bases short, with 14 bases between. The germline gives CDR1 LNHDA, CDR2 SQIVND (reference sequence). In DNA, the CDR3 is TGTGCCAGTAGTATCATGCGCCGGCGGGATGAGCAGTTCTTC. Protein product: CASSIMRRRDEQFF. The variable domain in full, completed from reference TRBV19 and TRBJ2-1, reads DGGITQSPKYLFRKEGQNVTLSCEQNLNHDAMYWYRQDPGQGLRLIYYSQIVNDFQKGDIAEGYSVSREKKESFPLTVTSAQKNPTAFYLCASSIMRRRDEQFFGPGTRLTVL.

This clonotype has a count of ten or more. The CDR3 DNA is TGCGCCAGCAGCCTTGAATGGTCGGCCGGGACTTACTACGAGCAGTACTTC. Translating it yields CASSLEWSAGTYYEQYF. The chain is built from TRBV4-1 and TRBJ2-7; tentative D call: TRBD2 (6 bases). Germline V gene sequence: CDR1 MGHRA, CDR2 YSYEKL. This CDR3 is 17 amino acids long. The V gene lost 4 bases and the J gene lost 3 bases, with 22 bases spanning the gap.

The rearrangement uses TRBV12-3 or TRBV12-4 and TRBJ1-6, with D unresolved. The CDR3 sequence is 15 residues long. Trimming pared 2 bases from V and 6 bases from J, leaving 11 bases between. CDR3 nucleotide sequence: TGTGCCAGCAGTTTACGGCCCAGGAGTAATTCACCCCTCCACTTT. Protein sequence: CASSLRPRSNSPLHF.

This clonotype has more than one count but fewer than ten. The V gene is TRBV7-6, the J gene TRBJ1-1; TRBD1 matches 9 bases. Germline V lookup: CDR1 SGHVS, CDR2 FNYEAQ. CDR3 length equals 15 residues. The V segment lost 7 bases and the J segment 0 bases; nucleotides outside the gene matches: 6. In nucleotides, the CDR3 is TGTGCCAGCACCAAAACAGGGGGCATGAACACTGAAGCTTTCTTT. It encodes CASTKTGGMNTEAFF.